Listed here are 18 T cell receptor beta chains from one sample, sequenced in a study of graft-versus-host responses after intestinal transplantation. Clones were read by immunoSEQ multiplex PCR, and TCRdb kept only the in-frame ones, dropping some. The profile shows tens of thousands of clones, around 94% of them singletons. Material: PBMCs, obtained 16 days after intestinal transplant. The receptors originated from a human patient who received an intestinal transplant, so some T cells may come from the graft donor.

The rearrangement links TRBV9 to TRBJ1-1; a possible D gene is TRBD1 (6 bases). The CDR3 consists of 16 residues. CDR1 and CDR2 (germline): SGDLS, YYNGEE. Trimming pared 0 bases from V and 5 bases from J, leaving 17 bases between. The DNA of the CDR3 is TGTGCCAGCAGCGTAGGAGGGGGGGACGGGTTAACTGAAGCTTTCTTT. Translation gives CASSVGGGDGLTEAFF.

The rearrangement joins TRBV5-1 to TRBJ2-1; 8 positions agree with TRBD1. The trim removed 3 bases at V and 8 bases at J, leaving 4 bases unmatched. The CDR3 contains 13 residues. Germline loops: CDR1 SGHRS, CDR2 YFSETQ. The CDR3 bases are TGCGCCAGCAGCTCGGACAGGGCTGATGAGCAGTTCTTC. Translated: CASSSDRADEQFF.

The V and J genes are TRBV28 and TRBJ1-5, with 7 positions matching TRBD1. There are 14 residues in the CDR3. V was pared by 3 bases and J by 3 bases, with 2 bases of the junction left unmatched. Germline CDR1 is MDHEN and CDR2 is SYDVKM. Here the CDR3 reads CASSFRGFNQPQHF. The CDR3, as DNA: TGTGCCAGCAGTTTCAGGGGGTTCAATCAGCCCCAGCATTTT.

The chain combines TRBV28 with TRBJ1-3, with D possibly being TRBD1 (5 bases). In germline, CDR1 is MDHEN, CDR2 SYDVKM. Trimming cost V 7 bases and J 0 bases, with 13 bases left between them. CDR3 length: 15 residues. CDR3 in amino acids: CASTPRGYSGNTIYF. The CDR3 region has the DNA TGTGCCAGCACCCCAAGGGGTTACTCTGGAAACACCATATATTTT.

The chain combines TRBV28 with TRBJ1-3; 9 bases map to TRBD1. Trimming at V came to 4 bases and at J to 4 bases, leaving 5 bases not matched to a gene. From germline, CDR1 is MDHEN and CDR2 SYDVKM. This CDR3 has 15 amino acids. CDR3 sequence reads: CASSSPGTGGNTIYF. The CDR3 region has the DNA TGTGCCAGCAGTTCTCCCGGGACAGGGGGAAACACCATATATTTT.

This clone was recorded only once. The chain joins TRBV2 to TRBJ2-7; the D is unclear. The CDR3 is 11 amino acids. Trimming took 6 bases from V and 6 from J, leaving 9 bases between them. Per the germline V gene, CDR1 is SNHLY and CDR2 is FYNNEI. For the CDR3, the DNA is TGTGCCAGCAGACTCGGCGGCGAGCAGTACTTC. Its translation: CASRLGGEQYF. The full variable domain, in which reference TRBV2 and TRBJ2-7 provide the parts outside the CDR3, is EPEVTQTPSHQVTQMGQEVILRCVPISNHLYFYWYRQILGQKVEFLVSFYNNEISEKSEIFDDQFSVERPDGSNFTLKIRSTKLEDSAMYFCASRLGGEQYFGPGTRLTVT.

J is TRBJ2-7 and V is TRBV5-1; 10 nucleotides match TRBD2. The CDR3 length is 16 residues. The V gene end was trimmed by 1 base and the J gene end by 3 bases; junction bases not matched to a gene: 7. Germline V gene data show CDR1 as SGHRS and CDR2 as YFSETQ. The CDR3: CASSLTPSGSLYEQYF. The CDR3 DNA sequence: TGCGCCAGCAGCTTGACCCCTAGCGGGAGTCTCTACGAGCAGTACTTC.

The chain carries TRBV28 and TRBJ1-5; no clear D gene. The length of the CDR3 is 11 residues. Germline V lookup: CDR1 MDHEN, CDR2 SYDVKM. V was trimmed by 3 bases and J by 6 bases, leaving 3 bases between them. The CDR3 DNA follows: TGTGCCAGCAGTTTCTCTCAGCCCCAGCATTTT. It translates to CASSFSQPQHF.

This chain's CDR3 is CAISEPRKGGSPTLAKNIQYF. The DNA of the CDR3 is TGTGCCATCAGTGAGCCACGGAAAGGGGGCTCTCCCACTCTAGCCAAAAACATTCAGTACTTC. The chain joins TRBV10-3 to TRBJ2-4, with 7 bases that match TRBD1. V was pared by 2 bases and J by 0 bases, with 19 bases of the junction left unmatched. CDR3 size: 21 residues. Germline V gives CDR1 ENHRY, CDR2 SYGVKD.

This clone was picked up a small number of times. V usage is TRBV7-9 and J usage is TRBJ1-1; maybe TRBD1 (5 bases). Germline V gives CDR1 SEHNR, CDR2 FQNEAQ (reference sequence). There are 13 residues in the CDR3. V lost 5 bases, J lost 4 bases, and 11 bases lay in between. The CDR3 DNA reads as TGTGCCAGCAGCCCAACGAGGGGCACTGAAGCTTTCTTT. This codes for CASSPTRGTEAFF.

The genes are TRBV5-8 and TRBJ1-1; TRBD1 matches at 9 bases. V lost 0 bases and J lost 4; bases outside the gene matches: 7. The CDR3 extends over 16 amino acids. Germline CDR1 reads SGHTS; CDR2 reads YDEGEE. The CDR3 nucleotides are TGTGCCAGCAGCTTGGTGGGGACAGGGAAGTTCACTGAAGCTTTCTTT. Protein sequence: CASSLVGTGKFTEAFF.

This clone turned up a few times. The chain has TRBV6-5 and TRBJ1-1, with 7 bases lining up with TRBD1. This CDR3 contains 15 residues. V was pared by 2 bases and J by 10 bases, with 13 bases of the junction left unmatched. CDR1 and CDR2 (germline): MNHEY, SVGAGI. CDR3 sequence: CASSYDGQVRIGAFF. The CDR3, as DNA: TGTGCCAGCAGTTACGATGGACAGGTGAGGATCGGAGCTTTCTTT.

The rearrangement links TRBV7-3 to TRBJ2-1; no clear D gene. V was shortened by 2 bases and J by 6 bases, with 11 bases between the two germline ends. This CDR3 has 14 residues. Germline CDR1 is SGHTA and CDR2 is FQGTGA. The CDR3 DNA follows: TGTGCCAGCAGCTTATTCCCGACAAGCAATGAGCAGTTCTTC. Amino acid sequence: CASSLFPTSNEQFF.

This sequence joins TRBV4-1 and TRBJ1-6, with 7 positions matching TRBD1. Germline V gene lookup returns CDR1 MGHRA and CDR2 YSYEKL. Trimming removed 1 base from V and 10 bases from J; junction bases left unmatched: 7. The CDR3 contains 15 residues. CDR3 sequence reads: CASSQATGAPSPLHF. The CDR3 nucleotides are TGCGCCAGCAGCCAAGCCACAGGGGCACCATCACCCCTCCACTTT.

The CDR3: CASSLSMGDTQYF. The DNA of the CDR3 is TGTGCCAGCAGTTTATCGATGGGAGATACGCAGTATTTT. V is TRBV27 and J is TRBJ2-3; D uncertain. The germline V gene has CDR1 MNHEY and CDR2 SMNVEV (reference sequence). The V end was cut by 0 bases, the J end by 5 bases, with 6 bases between. This CDR3 spans 13 amino acids.

The V gene is TRBV30, the J gene TRBJ1-2; 8 positions match TRBD1. The CDR3 extends over 15 amino acids. In germline, CDR1 is GTSNPN, CDR2 SVGIG (reference sequence). With 0 bases clipped from V and 1 base from J, the junction kept 4 bases outside the gene matches. The CDR3 sequence: CAWSVRQGLNYGYTF. The CDR3 nucleotides are TGTGCCTGGAGTGTACGACAGGGGCTTAACTATGGCTACACCTTC.

The chain recombines TRBV19 with TRBJ2-5; possibly TRBD1 for D (6 bases). The DNA end is a closer match to TRBJ2-7, so the J assignment may be wrong. Germline CDR1 and CDR2: LNHDA and SQIVND (reference sequence). The CDR3 spans 13 residues. CDR3 coding DNA: TGTGCCAGTAGTCCCACAGGGATCTACGAGCAGTACTTC. Its protein product is CASSPTGIYEQYF.

The rearrangement uses TRBV28 and TRBJ2-1; 8 bases are shared with TRBD2. Losses at the gene ends were 1 base for V and 5 bases for J; bases not matched to a gene: 1. This CDR3 contains 14 residues. The V gene's germline CDR1 is MDHEN and CDR2 SYDVKM. CDR3 bases: TGTGCCAGCAGTTTATACGGGAGGGACAATGAGCAGTTCTTC. It codes for CASSLYGRDNEQFF.